A selection of T cell receptor beta chains follows, all from one sample in a study of tumor T cells in aggressive B-cell lymphoma. Profiled with immunoSEQ multiplex PCR; TCRdb holds only in-frame clones, not every one. The table lists more than 3,000 clones, around 84% of them singletons, with less than 4.5% in the top ten. Specimen: tumor tissue. Source of these receptors: an adult with diffuse large B cell lymphoma. The CDR3 runs from the conserved cysteine through the conserved F or W. The order of the fields is D gene, CDR3 length, J gene, clone size, V gene, CDR3 DNA, CDR3 protein. The D gene is left open where the match is weak. Expanded clones get a size class; other rows say once, few or many, or leave the size out.

d_call: TRBD1
cdr3_length: 15
j_call: TRBJ2-7
clone_size: few
v_call: TRBV7-9
cdr3_nt: TGTGCCAGCAGCCTTAGCGAGGACAGGCTCTACGAGCAGTACTTC
cdr3_aa: CASSLSEDRLYEQYF

d_call: TRBD2
cdr3_length: 16
j_call: TRBJ2-1
clone_size: NA
v_call: TRBV10-3
cdr3_nt: TGTGCCATCAGGCCCCCGGGACTAGCGGGGGGGAATGAGCAGTTCTTC
cdr3_aa: CAIRPPGLAGGNEQFF

d_call: NA
cdr3_length: 15
j_call: TRBJ1-1
clone_size: few
v_call: TRBV2
cdr3_nt: TGTGCCAGCAGGGGCCTAGGGCAGGGGCACACTGAAGCTTTCTTT
cdr3_aa: CASRGLGQGHTEAFF

d_call: NA
cdr3_length: 11
j_call: TRBJ1-2
clone_size: NA
v_call: TRBV2
cdr3_nt: TGTGCCAGCAAGGACAGAAGCGGCTACACCTTC
cdr3_aa: CASKDRSGYTF

d_call: TRBD1
cdr3_length: 15
j_call: TRBJ2-7
clone_size: NA
v_call: TRBV4-1
cdr3_nt: TGCGCCAGCAGTTATATGAGGACAGGGACATACGAGCAGTACTTC
cdr3_aa: CASSYMRTGTYEQYF

d_call: TRBD1
cdr3_length: 14
j_call: TRBJ1-1
clone_size: NA
v_call: TRBV29-1
cdr3_nt: TGCAGCGCCAGCCGTGACAGGGGCAACACTGAAGCTTTCTTT
cdr3_aa: CSASRDRGNTEAFF

d_call: NA
cdr3_length: 18
j_call: TRBJ2-6
clone_size: NA
v_call: TRBV7-2
cdr3_nt: TGTGCCAGCAGCTTAGATTTCGGGTTCCGGTCTGGGGCCAACGTCCTGACTTTC
cdr3_aa: CASSLDFGFRSGANVLTF

d_call: NA
cdr3_length: 13
j_call: TRBJ1-5
clone_size: NA
v_call: TRBV30
cdr3_nt: TGTGCCTGGGAGGCAGGGGGCAATCAGCCCCAGCATTTT
cdr3_aa: CAWEAGGNQPQHF

d_call: NA
cdr3_length: 14
j_call: TRBJ2-5
clone_size: NA
v_call: TRBV15
cdr3_nt: TGTGCCACCAGCAGAGATAGGGGTAGGGAGACCCAGTACTTC
cdr3_aa: CATSRDRGRETQYF

d_call: TRBD1
cdr3_length: 17
j_call: TRBJ1-1
clone_size: few
v_call: TRBV7-9
cdr3_nt: TGTGCCAGCAGCTCCGCCCGGACAGGGCCTGGGGGTACTGAAGCTTTCTTT
cdr3_aa: CASSSARTGPGGTEAFF

d_call: TRBD1
cdr3_length: 16
j_call: TRBJ1-4
clone_size: NA
v_call: TRBV4-1
cdr3_nt: TGCGCCAGCAGCCAGGGACAGGGGGCAACTAATGAAAAACTGTTTTTT
cdr3_aa: CASSQGQGATNEKLFF

d_call: TRBD1
cdr3_length: 15
j_call: TRBJ2-7
clone_size: NA
v_call: TRBV7-8
cdr3_nt: TGTGCCAGCAGTCGATCGGGACAGGGGTCTTACGAGCAGTACTTC
cdr3_aa: CASSRSGQGSYEQYF

d_call: NA
cdr3_length: 13
j_call: TRBJ2-2
clone_size: NA
v_call: TRBV7-7
cdr3_nt: TGTGCCAGCAGCATTCCCGACACCGGGGAGCTGTTTTTT
cdr3_aa: CASSIPDTGELFF

d_call: NA
cdr3_length: 15
j_call: TRBJ2-2
clone_size: few
v_call: TRBV6-1
cdr3_nt: TGTGCCAGCAGTGGGGCGGGACTCATCACCGGGGAGCTGTTTTTT
cdr3_aa: CASSGAGLITGELFF

d_call: NA
cdr3_length: 13
j_call: TRBJ1-1
clone_size: NA
v_call: TRBV5-1
cdr3_nt: TGCGCCAGCAGCTTGCCAGGGGACACTGAAGCTTTCTTT
cdr3_aa: CASSLPGDTEAFF

d_call: TRBD1
cdr3_length: 15
j_call: TRBJ1-6
clone_size: NA
v_call: TRBV18
cdr3_nt: TGTGCCAGCTCACCGGAGCGGACAGGGAATTCACCCCTCCACTTT
cdr3_aa: CASSPERTGNSPLHF

d_call: TRBD1
cdr3_length: 14
j_call: TRBJ1-5
clone_size: NA
v_call: TRBV5-1
cdr3_nt: TGCGCCAGCAGTCCGGGGACAGATCTTCAGCCCCAGCATTTT
cdr3_aa: CASSPGTDLQPQHF

d_call: NA
cdr3_length: 16
j_call: TRBJ1-5
clone_size: NA
v_call: TRBV12-5
cdr3_nt: TGTGCTAGTGGTCCAACTCGGATCGGGGGGTATCAGCCCCAGCATTTT
cdr3_aa: CASGPTRIGGYQPQHF

d_call: NA
cdr3_length: 10
j_call: TRBJ1-1
clone_size: NA
v_call: TRBV15
cdr3_nt: TGTGGTAGTGCGGTAGCTGAAGCTTTCTTT
cdr3_aa: CGSAVAEAFF

d_call: TRBD1
cdr3_length: 14
j_call: TRBJ2-5
clone_size: NA
v_call: TRBV11-1
cdr3_nt: TGTGCCAGCAGGAAAACAGGGGGCGGGGAGACCCAGTACTTC
cdr3_aa: CASRKTGGGETQYF

d_call: TRBD1
cdr3_length: 15
j_call: TRBJ1-2
clone_size: NA
v_call: TRBV19
cdr3_nt: TGTGCCAGTACCCTACCGGGACAGGGGGCTTCTGGCTACACCTTC
cdr3_aa: CASTLPGQGASGYTF

d_call: TRBD2
cdr3_length: 15
j_call: TRBJ2-1
clone_size: NA
v_call: TRBV18
cdr3_nt: TGTGCCAGCTCACGGAACGGGGGGGCCGGCGGTGAGCAGTTCTTC
cdr3_aa: CASSRNGGAGGEQFF

d_call: TRBD1
cdr3_length: 17
j_call: TRBJ1-1
clone_size: NA
v_call: TRBV5-6
cdr3_nt: TGTGCCAGCAGCTTTTGGGGAATACAGGGGGTCGGCACTGAAGCTTTCTTT
cdr3_aa: CASSFWGIQGVGTEAFF

d_call: TRBD1
cdr3_length: 14
j_call: TRBJ2-1
clone_size: NA
v_call: TRBV30
cdr3_nt: TGTGCCTGGACCCGGGACAGGCTCCGCAATGAGCAGTTCTTC
cdr3_aa: CAWTRDRLRNEQFF

d_call: TRBD1
cdr3_length: 15
j_call: TRBJ1-5
clone_size: once
v_call: TRBV2
cdr3_nt: TGTGCCAGCAGTGAAAAGGGGGCATGGAGAGGGCCCCAGCATTTT
cdr3_aa: CASSEKGAWRGPQHF

d_call: NA
cdr3_length: 14
j_call: TRBJ1-4
clone_size: NA
v_call: TRBV30
cdr3_nt: TGTGCCTGGAGTGTTAGGGGCGCTAATGAAAAACTGTTTTTT
cdr3_aa: CAWSVRGANEKLFF

d_call: TRBD2
cdr3_length: 16
j_call: TRBJ2-3
clone_size: NA
v_call: TRBV7-9
cdr3_nt: TGTGCCAGCAGCTTGGCTAGCGGGGGGGTCGGTGATACGCAGTATTTT
cdr3_aa: CASSLASGGVGDTQYF

d_call: TRBD1
cdr3_length: 13
j_call: TRBJ1-1
clone_size: NA
v_call: TRBV10-3
cdr3_nt: TGTGCCACATGGACAGGGGGGAACACTGAAGCTTTCTTT
cdr3_aa: CATWTGGNTEAFF

d_call: TRBD2
cdr3_length: 14
j_call: TRBJ2-5
clone_size: NA
v_call: TRBV29-1
cdr3_nt: TGCAGCGTTGCTAGCGGGGGGAAACAAGAGACCCAGTACTTC
cdr3_aa: CSVASGGKQETQYF

d_call: NA
cdr3_length: 15
j_call: TRBJ2-2
clone_size: NA
v_call: TRBV12-5
cdr3_nt: TGTGCTAGTGGTTATATGACGGGAAACACCGGGGAGCTGTTTTTT
cdr3_aa: CASGYMTGNTGELFF

d_call: NA
cdr3_length: 16
j_call: TRBJ2-2
clone_size: NA
v_call: TRBV9
cdr3_nt: TGTGCCAGCAGCGTAATGCGGTACGCGAACACCGGGGAGCTGTTTTTT
cdr3_aa: CASSVMRYANTGELFF

d_call: NA
cdr3_length: 13
j_call: TRBJ2-7
clone_size: NA
v_call: TRBV2
cdr3_nt: TGTGCCAGCATGCCAGTAATCTCCTACGAGCAGTACTTC
cdr3_aa: CASMPVISYEQYF

d_call: NA
cdr3_length: 13
j_call: TRBJ1-1
clone_size: once
v_call: TRBV7-9
cdr3_nt: TGTGCCAGCAGCTTGCGCCTGAACACTGAAGCTTTCTTT
cdr3_aa: CASSLRLNTEAFF

d_call: TRBD1
cdr3_length: 15
j_call: TRBJ1-1
clone_size: NA
v_call: TRBV9
cdr3_nt: TGTGCCAGCAGCGTCGAGGGGGCGCGCGGCACTGAAGCTTTCTTT
cdr3_aa: CASSVEGARGTEAFF

d_call: NA
cdr3_length: 11
j_call: TRBJ2-7
clone_size: NA
v_call: TRBV29-1
cdr3_nt: TGCAGCGTACTCGAGGTCTACGAGCAGTACTTC
cdr3_aa: CSVLEVYEQYF

d_call: NA
cdr3_length: 15
j_call: TRBJ1-2
clone_size: NA
v_call: TRBV9
cdr3_nt: TGTGCCAGCAGCGTAGTGTCGACAGAGAACTATGGCTACACCTTC
cdr3_aa: CASSVVSTENYGYTF

d_call: NA
cdr3_length: 19
j_call: TRBJ1-2
clone_size: NA
v_call: TRBV19
cdr3_nt: TGTGCCAGTAGTATATTTTGGGGAGGCAGGGTCTCGTCTAACTATGGCTACACCTTC
cdr3_aa: CASSIFWGGRVSSNYGYTF

d_call: TRBD1
cdr3_length: 15
j_call: TRBJ1-4
clone_size: NA
v_call: TRBV5-1
cdr3_nt: TGCGCCAGCAGCTCGACAGGGAAGGGTAATGAAAAACTGTTTTTT
cdr3_aa: CASSSTGKGNEKLFF

d_call: NA
cdr3_length: 15
j_call: TRBJ2-3
clone_size: NA
v_call: TRBV2
cdr3_nt: TGTGCCAGCAGTCCGGACAGACCAGCCACAGATACGCAGTATTTT
cdr3_aa: CASSPDRPATDTQYF

d_call: NA
cdr3_length: 15
j_call: TRBJ2-7
clone_size: NA
v_call: TRBV9
cdr3_nt: TGTGCCAGCAGCGTAGCCCCGGCGGGTGGGGTCGAGCAGTACTTC
cdr3_aa: CASSVAPAGGVEQYF

d_call: TRBD2
cdr3_length: 14
j_call: TRBJ2-1
clone_size: once
v_call: TRBV2
cdr3_nt: TGTGCCAGCAAGACGGGGGGTGGATCCAATGAGCAGTTCTTC
cdr3_aa: CASKTGGGSNEQFF

d_call: TRBD1
cdr3_length: 14
j_call: TRBJ2-4
clone_size: few
v_call: TRBV6-6
cdr3_nt: TGTGCCATCTTGGGTACAGGGGCGGGAAACATTCAGTACTTC
cdr3_aa: CAILGTGAGNIQYF

d_call: NA
cdr3_length: 14
j_call: TRBJ2-7
clone_size: NA
v_call: TRBV14
cdr3_nt: TGTGCCAGCAGCCAGCTCAGGGGGGCCTACGAGCAGTACTTC
cdr3_aa: CASSQLRGAYEQYF

d_call: NA
cdr3_length: 13
j_call: TRBJ2-7
clone_size: NA
v_call: TRBV19
cdr3_nt: TGTGCCAGTAGTATAGATGGGACTGGCGAGCAGTACTTC
cdr3_aa: CASSIDGTGEQYF

d_call: NA
cdr3_length: 14
j_call: TRBJ2-1
clone_size: NA
v_call: TRBV5-8
cdr3_nt: TGTACCAGCAGCTTGGTAGACAGGCCAAATGAGCAGTTCTTC
cdr3_aa: CTSSLVDRPNEQFF

d_call: NA
cdr3_length: 11
j_call: TRBJ1-2
clone_size: NA
v_call: TRBV6-1
cdr3_nt: TGTGCCGCGGGTGGGCTCTATGGCTACACCTTC
cdr3_aa: CAAGGLYGYTF

d_call: NA
cdr3_length: 15
j_call: TRBJ2-3
clone_size: few
v_call: TRBV2
cdr3_nt: TGTGCCAGCAGTGAAGCGGGAGCTAGCACAGATACGCAGTATTTT
cdr3_aa: CASSEAGASTDTQYF

d_call: TRBD1
cdr3_length: 16
j_call: TRBJ1-2
clone_size: NA
v_call: TRBV11-3
cdr3_nt: TGTGCCCCCGGCAGACAGGGGTCCTTTCATAACTATGGCTACACCTTC
cdr3_aa: CAPGRQGSFHNYGYTF

d_call: TRBD1
cdr3_length: 13
j_call: TRBJ1-1
clone_size: NA
v_call: TRBV5-3
cdr3_nt: TGTGCCAGAAGGGGACAGGGGCCACTTGAAGCTTTCTTT
cdr3_aa: CARRGQGPLEAFF

d_call: NA
cdr3_length: 13
j_call: TRBJ2-3
clone_size: once
v_call: TRBV29-1
cdr3_nt: TGCAGCGTTGAAGCGGACTCCCGGAGTGCGCAGTATTTT
cdr3_aa: CSVEADSRSAQYF

d_call: NA
cdr3_length: 13
j_call: TRBJ1-1
clone_size: NA
v_call: TRBV5-4
cdr3_nt: TGTGCCAGCAGCCCCCCGGGAGGATCTGAAGCTTTCTTT
cdr3_aa: CASSPPGGSEAFF

d_call: TRBD2
cdr3_length: 14
j_call: TRBJ2-2
clone_size: NA
v_call: TRBV9
cdr3_nt: TGTGCCAGCAGCGTTCTAGCGGGGGCCGGGGAGCTGTTTTTT
cdr3_aa: CASSVLAGAGELFF

d_call: TRBD2
cdr3_length: 13
j_call: TRBJ2-7
clone_size: few
v_call: TRBV15
cdr3_nt: TGTGCCACCAGAACAAGCGGGGGATACGAGCAGTACTTC
cdr3_aa: CATRTSGGYEQYF

d_call: NA
cdr3_length: 14
j_call: TRBJ2-4
clone_size: NA
v_call: TRBV15
cdr3_nt: TGTGCCACCAGCCCTCGAGGAACCAAAAACATTCAGTACTTC
cdr3_aa: CATSPRGTKNIQYF

d_call: NA
cdr3_length: 13
j_call: TRBJ2-5
clone_size: few
v_call: TRBV19
cdr3_nt: TGTGCCAGTAGCGGGAGTTCACAAGAGACCCAGTACTTC
cdr3_aa: CASSGSSQETQYF

d_call: NA
cdr3_length: 13
j_call: TRBJ2-7
clone_size: NA
v_call: TRBV9
cdr3_nt: TGTGCCAGCAGCGTAGCTCCGGGCTACGAGCAGTACTTC
cdr3_aa: CASSVAPGYEQYF

d_call: NA
cdr3_length: 18
j_call: TRBJ2-3
clone_size: NA
v_call: TRBV2
cdr3_nt: TGTGCCACCCCAGGAGGAGGAGACCGAATGCGAAACACAGATACGCAGTATTTT
cdr3_aa: CATPGGGDRMRNTDTQYF

d_call: NA
cdr3_length: 17
j_call: TRBJ2-3
clone_size: NA
v_call: TRBV5-8
cdr3_nt: TGTGCCAGCAGCTTGGGGACCGGGCAGGGGAGCACAGATACGCAGTATTTT
cdr3_aa: CASSLGTGQGSTDTQYF

d_call: TRBD1
cdr3_length: 15
j_call: TRBJ2-7
clone_size: few
v_call: TRBV25-1
cdr3_nt: TGTGCCAGCAGTGAAGGGACAGGGGCTTTCTACGAGCAGTACTTC
cdr3_aa: CASSEGTGAFYEQYF